The present T cell receptor beta chain was sequenced within a study of blood T cell repertoires in COVID-19 (dated by TCRdb to about 2020). For the study in its entirety: Samples from collaborators originated in the United States, Italy and Spain and spanned both the acute and convalescent phases of COVID-19. The prospective study material was composed of cDNA or gDNA derived from T cells, B-cell-depleted T cells, or PBMCs. The dataset comprised deeply sampled blood TCRbeta repertoires from subjects exposed to, actively infected with, or recovered from COVID-19. The repertoires were released in a freely available public database meant as a resource for research on the immune response to SARS-CoV-2. Samples came from the ongoing ImmuneRACE study (first 160 participants) plus 1,254 subjects from 6 global collaborators. The sample metadata nearly always contained a de-identified subject ID, COVID-19 status, age in years and sex. Where HLA class I and class II types were available, the types were taken from metadata supplied by the sample provider, not from assay-based typing. Findings and caveats that apply to the study as a whole: How much clinical and demographic metadata was included differed by source and by participant, and the metadata was provided uncurated.

Another Seattle source contributed samples from volunteer blood donors who had recovered from COVID-19. Whole blood was collected in K2EDTA tubes by collaborating institutions according to the institutions' own protocols. For TCRbeta analysis, collaborators shipped samples in one of three forms: frozen whole blood, isolated PBMCs, or DNA extracted from either of those sample types. TCRbeta CDR3 regions were amplified from genomic DNA by means of the immunoSEQ Assay, a bias-controlled multiplex PCR. The source study handled its data this way. Nucleated cell counts per sample were estimated from amplification of reference gene primers within the assay. To quantify the absolute abundance of each unique TCRbeta CDR3 rearrangement, sequence reads were collapsed and filtered. Productive Simpson clonality was computed per sample as the square root of Simpson's diversity index over productive rearrangements. Held by TCRdb, this immuneACCESS table contains in-frame sequences only and omits some clones. Under half of the omission traces to an unresolved V gene where checked; the cause of the rest is unknown. V, J and clone size reflect that table, while D and trimming were determined from the DNA. Recorded for this sample are about 150,000 clones; around 73% of them occurred a single time. The top ten constitute roughly 11% of the sample.

Note on this clone: Its cognate antigen has yet to be identified. No much larger clonotype is one base removed from it; base qualities were not supplied.

V drops 6 bases and J drops 1 base, leaving 7 bases in between. CDR1 and CDR2 are drawn from the germline V gene: MNHEY, SVGAGI. The CDR3 spans 12 residues, from the cysteine through the phenylalanine. Kept here is only the CDR3 DNA, which spans 36 bases and is read in frame from base 1. Sequencing was performed on peripheral blood. This TCR came from a man aged 60 to 69 who had recovered from COVID-19. This chain joins TRBV6-5 to TRBJ2-7; confidence is insufficient to name the D gene. In nucleotide form, the sequence is TGTGCCAGCAGGCGCACGTCCTACGAGCAGTACTTC. This gives the protein CASRRTSYEQYF.